The following is a T cell receptor beta chain sequence with its context. The CDR3 is made up of 15 amino acids. 60 Vbeta and 13 Jbeta primers were used in PCR. Here immunoSEQ multiplex PCR was the method, and the copy in TCRdb shows in-frame clones only, minus some. The table has about 150,000 clones, roughly 79% seen once. This sample stems from a study of cytomegalovirus exposure and HLA in healthy donors. The chain couples TRBV21-1 to TRBJ1-6. TRBV21-1 is an annotated pseudogene. This receptor was identified in a man aged 18 to 29 in good health and CMV-seronegative. The sample comprised PBMCs. The CDR3 reads CASSKAASDNSPLHF. The CDR3 DNA reads TGTGCCAGCAGCAAAGCTGCGTCGGATAATTCACCCCTCCACTTT.